The 27 T cell receptor beta chains reported below all come from one sample, sequenced in a study of blood T cell repertoires in COVID-19. Measured with immunoSEQ multiplex PCR; TCRdb has only the in-frame clones, and not every one. Of 250,000 to 350,000 clones in the sample, about 88% are singletons; the top ten hold under 15%. What was sequenced was peripheral blood. The receptor set was obtained from a woman aged 55 to 70 with acute or convalescent COVID-19.

The V call is TRBV10-3, the J call TRBJ2-7, with D hard to call. Trimming cost V 4 bases and J 5 bases, with 12 bases left between them. The CDR3 is made up of 13 amino acids. The germline gives CDR1 ENHRY, CDR2 SYGVKD. The CDR3 DNA is TGTGCCATCAGTGTTCAAAGAGGTGACGAGCAGTACTTC. As protein: CAISVQRGDEQYF.

This chain connects TRBV3-1 (or the pseudogene TRBV3-2) to TRBJ2-1; no clear D gene. There are 12 residues in the CDR3. The germline V gene has CDR1 LGHDT and CDR2 YNNKEL (reference sequence). Trimming removed 2 bases at V and 4 bases at J, with 3 bases between. The CDR3 is CASSQTYNEQFF. The CDR3 region has the DNA TGTGCCAGCAGCCAAACATACAATGAGCAGTTCTTC.

This chain's CDR3 is CASSHTSGGGYGYTF. CDR3 coding DNA: TGTGCCAGCAGCCACACTTCGGGGGGCGGATATGGCTACACCTTC. The V and J genes are TRBV7-2 and TRBJ1-2, with D possibly being TRBD1 (6 bases). Per germline, CDR1 SGHTA and CDR2 FQGNSA. CDR3 length: 15 amino acids. V shed 5 bases and J shed 5 bases, with 18 bases lying between them.

This sequence joins TRBV19 and TRBJ1-1; D not resolved. The CDR3 consists of 14 residues. Trimming took off 3 bases at V and 1 base at J, with 9 bases between the two ends. Per germline, CDR1 LNHDA and CDR2 SQIVND (reference sequence). The CDR3 region is CASSITAENTEAFF. CDR3 DNA: TGTGCCAGTAGTATTACGGCGGAGAACACTGAAGCTTTCTTT. Full variable domain (outside the CDR3, taken from reference TRBV19 and TRBJ1-1): DGGITQSPKYLFRKEGQNVTLSCEQNLNHDAMYWYRQDPGQGLRLIYYSQIVNDFQKGDIAEGYSVSREKKESFPLTVTSAQKNPTAFYLCASSITAENTEAFFGQGTRLTVV.

This rearrangement joins TRBV7-2 to TRBJ1-5; D is unclear. CDR1 SGHTA and CDR2 FQGNSA come from the germline V gene. Trimming pared 7 bases from V and 15 bases from J, leaving 16 bases between. The CDR3 has 11 amino acids. The CDR3 sequence is CASTNYQSWHF. The CDR3 DNA is TGTGCCAGCACTAACTACCAGTCGTGGCATTTT.

This clone was detected only once. The CDR3 DNA reads TGCGCCAGCAGCTTGTGGTGGCCCTTTGAGGGTGAGCAGTTCTTC. Translating it yields CASSLWWPFEGEQFF. The chain has TRBV5-1 and TRBJ2-1; TRBD2 might be the D (5 bases). CDR1 and CDR2 from the germline V gene are SGHRS and YFSETQ. The CDR3 has 15 amino acids. Between the trimmed V and J ends, which lost 1 base and 9 bases, there was a span of 17 bases.

V usage is TRBV29-1 and J usage is TRBJ1-1, with D tentatively TRBD1 (6 bases). V was shortened by 7 bases and J by 0 bases, with 15 bases between the two germline ends. Germline CDR1 is SQVTM and CDR2 is ANQGSEA. This CDR3 has 14 residues. In DNA form, the CDR3 reads TGCAGCGGAGGGGGGGGAGGCATGAACACTGAAGCTTTCTTT. It is translated as CSGGGGGMNTEAFF.

The chain employs TRBV4-1 and TRBJ2-1; D is unclear. Trimming left V 0 bases short and J 6 bases short, with 9 bases between. CDR3 length equals 14 residues. Germline V gene lookup returns CDR1 MGHRA and CDR2 YSYEKL. The CDR3: CASSQDGNRNEQFF. For the CDR3, the DNA is TGCGCCAGCAGCCAAGATGGCAACCGCAATGAGCAGTTCTTC.

The chain employs TRBV2 and TRBJ2-2, with TRBD2 matching over 7 bases. The trim removed 7 bases at V and 0 bases at J, leaving 5 bases unmatched. Germline V CDR1 and CDR2: SNHLY, FYNNEI. The CDR3 consists of 15 residues. The CDR3 DNA reads as TGTGCCAGCAAACGGGACTACCCGAACACCGGGGAGCTGTTTTTT. Encoded protein: CASKRDYPNTGELFF.

The rearrangement uses TRBV7-8 and TRBJ1-5, with D maybe TRBD1 (5 bases). Germline V gives CDR1 SGHVS, CDR2 FQNEAQ. The V gene lost 1 base and the J gene lost 6 bases, with 10 bases spanning the gap. This CDR3 has 14 amino acids. The CDR3 is CASSLVGGVQPQHF. DNA of the CDR3: TGTGCCAGCAGCTTAGTGGGGGGAGTTCAGCCCCAGCATTTT.

This chain links TRBV19 with TRBJ2-2, with 10 bases matching TRBD1. Germline-derived CDR1 and CDR2 are LNHDA and SQIVND (reference sequence). The CDR3 length is 17 residues. The J segment lost 3 bases and the V segment lost 5 bases, leaving 9 bases of the junction unmatched. DNA for the CDR3: TGTGCCAGTAGTTCACGACCGGGACAGGGGTACACCGGGGAGCTGTTTTTT. This codes for CASSSRPGQGYTGELFF.

The V gene is TRBV7-2, the J gene TRBJ1-5, with D unresolved. Per the germline V gene, CDR1 is SGHTA and CDR2 is FQGNSA. The CDR3 runs to 13 residues. V lost 5 bases and J 6 bases, leaving 11 bases between the germline ends. The CDR3 DNA reads TGTGCCAGCAGCCCAGGCCGGGGTCAGCCCCAGCATTTT. Encoded protein: CASSPGRGQPQHF.

V usage is TRBV14 and J usage is TRBJ2-1, with D perhaps matching TRBD1 (6 bases). The CDR3 consists of 16 residues. Trimming removed 3 bases at V and 5 bases at J, with 17 bases between. Germline loops: CDR1 SGHDN, CDR2 FVKESK. CDR3 nucleotides: TGTGCCAGCAGCCATGCCTTGACAGGAAAACACAATGAGCAGTTCTTC. Residues: CASSHALTGKHNEQFF.

V gene TRBV6-4 combines with J gene TRBJ2-7, with D uncertain. CDR3 size: 12 residues. V gave up 3 bases and J gave up 5 bases, with 8 bases separating them. CDR1 is MRHNA and CDR2 is SNTAGT in the germline V gene. The CDR3 DNA follows: TGTGCCAGCAGTGATTCGGTGGACGAGCAGTACTTC. Translating it yields CASSDSVDEQYF.

V usage is TRBV11-1 and J usage is TRBJ2-7; 7 positions agree with TRBD1. The V segment lost 5 bases and the J segment 2 bases; nucleotides outside the gene matches: 3. Germline V gives CDR1 SGHAT, CDR2 FQDESV (reference sequence). The CDR3 consists of 13 residues. The CDR3 loop is CASSRTGAYEQYF. The CDR3 DNA reads TGTGCCAGCAGCCGGACAGGAGCCTACGAGCAGTACTTC.

The chain uses TRBV6-6 and TRBJ1-4; unclear D gene. The germline V gene has CDR1 MNHNY and CDR2 SVGAGI (reference sequence). V lost 6 bases and J lost 2, with 10 bases in between. The CDR3 has 14 residues. Here the CDR3 DNA reads TGTGCCAGCAGCCCCGGACTTACTAATGAAAAACTGTTTTTT. Translation: CASSPGLTNEKLFF.

This clone was counted between two and nine times. The chain links TRBV9 to TRBJ1-4, with D possibly TRBD1 on 5 matching bases. Per germline, CDR1 SGDLS and CDR2 YYNGEE. This CDR3 contains 16 residues. Trimming removed 0 bases from V and 2 bases from J, with 11 bases in between. DNA for the CDR3: TGTGCCAGCAGCGTAGCCGACGGGGGTACTAATGAAAAACTGTTTTTT. This encodes CASSVADGGTNEKLFF.

This clone has a single count. The rearrangement uses TRBV5-6 and TRBJ1-2, with D possibly TRBD1 on 5 matching bases. Germline V lookup: CDR1 SGHDT, CDR2 YYEEEE. Trimming stripped 0 bases from V and 4 bases from J, with 13 bases between. The CDR3 is 15 residues long. For the CDR3, the DNA is TGTGCCAGCAGCTTGGTGACAGCCCAGAGCTATGGCTACACCTTC. Amino acid sequence: CASSLVTAQSYGYTF.

This clone was observed a few times. This chain connects TRBV7-9 to TRBJ1-2, with no clear D. This CDR3 region has 17 residues. V was cut by 3 bases and J by 0 bases, with 17 bases left in between. CDR1 SEHNR and CDR2 FQNEAQ come from the germline V gene (reference sequence). In DNA form, the CDR3 reads TGTGCCAGCAGCTTGAAAACGCCAACGGTAACTAACTATGGCTACACCTTC. Amino acids: CASSLKTPTVTNYGYTF.

This clone was observed a handful of times. The chain is built from TRBV6-2 or TRBV6-3 and TRBJ2-3; TRBD2 matches at 7 bases. This CDR3 is 16 amino acids long. The germline gives CDR1 MNHEY, CDR2 SVGEGT. V lost 2 bases to trimming and J lost 2 bases; unmatched junction nucleotides: 7. Written as DNA, the CDR3 is TGTGCCAGCAGTTACCCGAACGGGAGGAACACAGATACGCAGTATTTT. It is translated as CASSYPNGRNTDTQYF.

The CDR3 protein is CASSQAGYEQYF. In DNA form, the CDR3 reads TGTGCCAGCAGCCAAGCGGGCTACGAGCAGTACTTC. V gene TRBV3-1 (or the pseudogene TRBV3-2) combines with J gene TRBJ2-7; D is unresolved. This CDR3 spans 12 amino acids. With 1 base removed from V and 3 bases from J, the gap between germline ends came to 4 bases. The V gene's germline CDR1 is LGHDT and CDR2 YNNKEL (reference sequence).

The chain couples TRBV3-1 (or the pseudogene TRBV3-2) to TRBJ2-1, with D possibly being TRBD1 (7 bases). The CDR3 has 16 amino acids. Germline CDR1 is LGHDT and CDR2 is YNNKEL (reference sequence). V lost 1 base, J lost 9 bases, and 19 bases lay in between. CDR3 residues: CASSQGGGGRSGEQFF. The CDR3 nucleotides are TGTGCCAGCAGCCAAGGAGGAGGGGGCAGGTCTGGTGAGCAGTTCTTC.

This sequence joins TRBV7-6 and TRBJ2-3; D perhaps matches TRBD1 (5 bases). This CDR3 is built from 15 residues. The germline gives CDR1 SGHVS, CDR2 FNYEAQ. With 5 bases removed from V and 5 bases from J, the gap between germline ends came to 17 bases. This CDR3 is CASSTDGVGVDTQYF. CDR3 DNA sequence: TGTGCCAGCAGCACGGACGGAGTAGGGGTAGATACGCAGTATTTT. The entire variable domain, with the rest obtained from reference TRBV7-6 and TRBJ2-3, is as follows: GAGVSQSPRYKVTKRGQDVALRCDPISGHVSLYWYRQALGQGPEFLTYFNYEAQQDKSGLPNDRFSAERPEGSISTLTIQRTEQRDSAMYRCASSTDGVGVDTQYFGPGTRLTVL.

The V and J genes are TRBV4-3 and TRBJ2-1; 7 bases line up with TRBD2. Trimming took 1 base from V and 7 from J; bases not matched to a gene: 7. CDR3 length: 15 residues. Looked up from germline, CDR1 is LGHNA and CDR2 is YSLEER. The CDR3 region is CASSQGAGPGNEQFF. The CDR3 region has the DNA TGCGCCAGCAGCCAAGGAGCGGGACCTGGGAATGAGCAGTTCTTC.

The chain joins TRBV9 to TRBJ1-3, with D possibly being TRBD1 (5 bases). V was pared by 0 bases and J by 4 bases, with 11 bases between. Germline assignment: CDR1 SGDLS and CDR2 YYNGEE. The CDR3 extends over 15 amino acids. Here the CDR3 DNA reads TGTGCCAGCAGCGTAGAACCAGGGCAAGGAAACACCATATATTTT. Protein product: CASSVEPGQGNTIYF. Drawing the rest from reference TRBV9 and TRBJ1-3, the complete variable domain is DSGVTQTPKHLITATGQRVTLRCSPRSGDLSVYWYQQSLDQGLQFLIQYYNGEERAKGNILERFSAQQFPDLHSELNLSSLELGDSALYFCASSVEPGQGNTIYFGEGSWLTVV.

This clone was picked up one time. The V call is TRBV20-1, the J call TRBJ2-5, with a weak D call TRBD2 (6 bases). V was pared by 3 bases and J by 1 base, with 12 bases between. CDR1 is DFQATT, CDR2 SNEGSKA, per germline (reference sequence). The CDR3 consists of 14 residues. CDR3 residues: CSASGAGSQETQYF. The CDR3 DNA sequence: TGCAGTGCTAGTGGGGCGGGGTCCCAAGAGACCCAGTACTTC.

This chain uses TRBV5-6 with TRBJ1-6; 8 nucleotides line up with TRBD1. The germline V gene encodes CDR1 SGHDT and CDR2 YYEEEE. V trimming: 2 bases; J trimming: 7 bases; junction bases outside the gene matches: 8. The length of the CDR3 is 16 residues. CDR3 coding DNA: TGTGCCAGCAGCTTTTGGACAGGGCTTAAGAATTCACCCCTCCACTTT. Protein sequence: CASSFWTGLKNSPLHF.